The 10 T cell receptor beta chains reported below all come from one sample, sequenced in a study of shared clonotypes between healthy human individuals. Some clones are missing from TCRdb's copy, which holds only in-frame ones; the method was immunoSEQ multiplex PCR. The table has roughly 2.4 million clones, 90% to 96% seen once. Sequenced: naive CD4+ T cells sorted from blood. Documented subset: CD45RA+ positively selected. The receptors originated from a man aged 18 to 30 in good health.

The chain carries TRBV7-9 and TRBJ1-4; D may be TRBD1 (5 bases). CDR3 length: 13 residues. In germline, CDR1 is SEHNR, CDR2 FQNEAQ (reference sequence). V lost 5 bases and J 5 bases, leaving 9 bases between the germline ends. DNA of the CDR3: TGTGCCAGCAGCCGTCAGGGAAATGAAAAACTGTTTTTT. Its translation is CASSRQGNEKLFF.

The CDR3, as DNA: TGCGCCAGCAGCCAAGAAGGACTAGCGGTCACCGGGGAGCTGTTTTTT. It translates to CASSQEGLAVTGELFF. V and J are TRBV4-1 and TRBJ2-2; 10 nucleotides align to TRBD2. V dropped 0 bases and J dropped 4; count of bases not matched to a gene: 2. This CDR3 contains 16 residues. Germline CDR1 MGHRA, CDR2 YSYEKL.

The chain carries TRBV6-6 and TRBJ2-2; D remains ambiguous. Germline V gene data show CDR1 as MNHNY and CDR2 as SVGAGI (reference sequence). Trimming took off 5 bases at V and 0 bases at J, with 4 bases between the two ends. The CDR3 contains 13 residues. CDR3 in DNA: TGTGCCAGCAGTGCGACGAACACCGGGGAGCTGTTTTTT. Translated, it gives CASSATNTGELFF.

The DNA of the CDR3 is TGTGCCAGCAGCTTAGACTGGGAGCGAGCTTTCTTT. Encoded protein: CASSLDWERAFF. The chain links TRBV7-9 to TRBJ1-1; D ambiguous. The CDR3 length is 12 residues. CDR1 and CDR2 (germline): SEHNR, FQNEAQ (reference sequence). V was trimmed by 1 base and J by 10 bases, leaving 10 bases between them.

The rearrangement joins TRBV7-2 to TRBJ2-5; 15 bases line up with TRBD2. CDR1 is SGHTA, CDR2 FQGNSA, per germline. The ends lost 5 bases at V and 5 bases at J; junction bases unmatched: 12. CDR3 length: 18 residues. CDR3 coding DNA: TGTGCCAGCAGCCCCCGGGGACTAGCGGGAGGCCAGAGGGAGACCCAGTACTTC. This sequence encodes CASSPRGLAGGQRETQYF.

Regarding this clone: At the DNA level, this CDR3 is encoded by other sequences in the same sample as well. The chain couples TRBV5-1 to TRBJ2-2, with 7 bases matching TRBD1. CDR1 and CDR2 (germline): SGHRS, YFSETQ. CDR3 length equals 14 residues. V lost 0 bases, J lost 8 bases, and 4 bases stayed unmatched. In DNA form, the CDR3 reads TGCGCCAGCAGCTTGGATAGGGGGCTAGGGGAGCTGTTTTTT. It is translated as CASSLDRGLGELFF.

The chain recombines TRBV6-4 with TRBJ2-3; 8 positions match TRBD2. This CDR3 has 16 residues. Germline V gene data show CDR1 as MRHNA and CDR2 as SNTAGT. Losses at the gene ends were 2 bases for V and 1 base for J; bases not matched to a gene: 5. CDR3 protein: CASSDDGGGGTDTQYF. In DNA, the CDR3 is TGTGCCAGCAGTGACGACGGGGGGGGTGGCACAGATACGCAGTATTTT.

This rearrangement joins TRBV6-5 to TRBJ2-7; 8 bases align to TRBD2. CDR3 length equals 15 residues. CDR1 is MNHEY and CDR2 is SVGAGI in the germline V gene. The junction had 11 bases not matched to a gene; V was cut back by 4 bases and J by 6 bases. CDR3: CASSSLAVAGGEQYF. The CDR3 nucleotides are TGTGCCAGCAGTTCACTAGCGGTGGCGGGGGGCGAGCAGTACTTC.

V gene TRBV5-4 combines with J gene TRBJ2-5; 9 nucleotides agree with TRBD1. Germline values: CDR1 SGHNT, CDR2 YYREEE (reference sequence). V lost 3 bases and J lost 2; bases outside the gene matches: 11. The CDR3 totals 17 residues. This CDR3 is CASSSMLDRGGQETQYF. The CDR3 coding sequence is TGTGCCAGCAGCTCGATGTTGGACAGGGGTGGGCAAGAGACCCAGTACTTC. The full variable domain, rest sourced from reference TRBV5-4 and TRBJ2-5, is ETGVTQSPTHLIKTRGQQVTLRCSSQSGHNTVSWYQQALGQGPQFIFQYYREEENGRGNFPPRFSGLQFPNYSSELNVNALELDDSALYLCASSSMLDRGGQETQYFGPGTRLLVL.

The chain recombines TRBV13 with TRBJ1-5; 8 bases agree with TRBD1. With V trimmed by 0 bases and J by 6 bases, 4 bases remained unmatched. The CDR3 is 15 amino acids. Germline values: CDR1 PRHDT, CDR2 FYEKMQ (reference sequence). The CDR3, as DNA: TGTGCCAGCAGCTTAGGGACAGGGGATGGTCAGCCCCAGCATTTT. Its translation: CASSLGTGDGQPQHF.